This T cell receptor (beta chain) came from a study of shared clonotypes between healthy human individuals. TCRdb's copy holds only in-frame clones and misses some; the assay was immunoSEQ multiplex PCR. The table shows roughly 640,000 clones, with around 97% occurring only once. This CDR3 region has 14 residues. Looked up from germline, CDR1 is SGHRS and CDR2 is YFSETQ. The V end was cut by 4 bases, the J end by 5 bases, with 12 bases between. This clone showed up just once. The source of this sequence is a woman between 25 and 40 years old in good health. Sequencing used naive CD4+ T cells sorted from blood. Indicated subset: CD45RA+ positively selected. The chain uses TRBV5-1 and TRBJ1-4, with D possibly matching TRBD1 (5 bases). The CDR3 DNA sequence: TGCGCCAGCAGCCGAGACAGCGTAAATGAAAAACTGTTTTTT. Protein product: CASSRDSVNEKLFF.